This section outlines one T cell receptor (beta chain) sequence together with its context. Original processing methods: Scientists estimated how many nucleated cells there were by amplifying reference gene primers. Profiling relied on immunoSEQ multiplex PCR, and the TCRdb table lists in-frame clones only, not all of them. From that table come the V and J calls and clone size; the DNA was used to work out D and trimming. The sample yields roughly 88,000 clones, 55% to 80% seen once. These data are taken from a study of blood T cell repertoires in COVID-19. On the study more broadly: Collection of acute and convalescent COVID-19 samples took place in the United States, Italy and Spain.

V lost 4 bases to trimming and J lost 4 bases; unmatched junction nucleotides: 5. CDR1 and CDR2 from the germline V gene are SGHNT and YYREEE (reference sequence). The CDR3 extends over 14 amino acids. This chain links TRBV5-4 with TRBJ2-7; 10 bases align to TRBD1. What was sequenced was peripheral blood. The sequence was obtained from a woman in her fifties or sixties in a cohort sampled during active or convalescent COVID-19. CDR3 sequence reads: CASSQPGQGYEQYF. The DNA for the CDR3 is TGTGCCAGCAGCCAACCGGGACAGGGGTACGAGCAGTACTTC.